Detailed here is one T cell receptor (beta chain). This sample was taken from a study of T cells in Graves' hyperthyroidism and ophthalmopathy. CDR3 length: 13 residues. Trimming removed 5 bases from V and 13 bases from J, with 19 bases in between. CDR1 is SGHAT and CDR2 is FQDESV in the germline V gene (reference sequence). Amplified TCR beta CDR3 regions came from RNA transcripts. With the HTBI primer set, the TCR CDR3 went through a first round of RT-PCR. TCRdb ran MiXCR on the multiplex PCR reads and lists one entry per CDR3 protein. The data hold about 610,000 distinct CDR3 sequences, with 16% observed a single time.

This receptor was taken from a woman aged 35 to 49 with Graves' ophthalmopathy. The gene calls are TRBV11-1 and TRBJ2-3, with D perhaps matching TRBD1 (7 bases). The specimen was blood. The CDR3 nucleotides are TGTGCCAGCAGCCCCGGGGTAGACAGGGAGGAGTATTTT. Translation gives CASSPGVDREEYF.